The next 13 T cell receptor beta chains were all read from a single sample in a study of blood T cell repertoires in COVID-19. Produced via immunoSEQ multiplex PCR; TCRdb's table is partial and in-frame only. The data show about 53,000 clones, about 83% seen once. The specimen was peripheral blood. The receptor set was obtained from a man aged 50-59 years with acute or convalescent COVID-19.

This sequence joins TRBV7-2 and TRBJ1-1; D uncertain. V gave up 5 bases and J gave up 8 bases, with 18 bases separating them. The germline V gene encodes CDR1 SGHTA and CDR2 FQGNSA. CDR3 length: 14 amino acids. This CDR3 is CASSVWSFTGEAFF. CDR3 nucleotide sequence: TGTGCCAGCAGCGTCTGGTCTTTTACGGGGGAAGCTTTCTTT. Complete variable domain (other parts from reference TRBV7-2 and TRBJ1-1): GAGVSQSPSNKVTEKGKDVELRCDPISGHTALYWYRQSLGQGLEFLIYFQGNSAPDKSGLPSDRFSAERTGGSVSTLTIQRTQQEDSAVYLCASSVWSFTGEAFFGQGTRLTVV.

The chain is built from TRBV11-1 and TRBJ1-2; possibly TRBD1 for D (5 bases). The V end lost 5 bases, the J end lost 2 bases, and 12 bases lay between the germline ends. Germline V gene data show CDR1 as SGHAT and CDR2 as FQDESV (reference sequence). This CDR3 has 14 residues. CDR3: CASSRGGVNYGYTF. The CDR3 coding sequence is TGTGCCAGCAGCCGGGGCGGGGTGAACTATGGCTACACCTTC. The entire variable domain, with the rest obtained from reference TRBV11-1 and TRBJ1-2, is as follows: EAEVAQSPRYKITEKSQAVAFWCDPISGHATLYWYRQILGQGPELLVQFQDESVVDDSQLPKDRFSAERLKGVDSTLKIQPAELGDSAMYLCASSRGGVNYGYTFGSGTRLTVV.

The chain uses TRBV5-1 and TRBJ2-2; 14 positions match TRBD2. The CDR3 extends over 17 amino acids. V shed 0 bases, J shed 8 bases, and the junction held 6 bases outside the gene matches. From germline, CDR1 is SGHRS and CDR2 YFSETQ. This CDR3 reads CASSLGSGLAGAGELFF. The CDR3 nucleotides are TGCGCCAGCAGCTTGGGCTCGGGACTAGCGGGAGCTGGGGAGCTGTTTTTT.

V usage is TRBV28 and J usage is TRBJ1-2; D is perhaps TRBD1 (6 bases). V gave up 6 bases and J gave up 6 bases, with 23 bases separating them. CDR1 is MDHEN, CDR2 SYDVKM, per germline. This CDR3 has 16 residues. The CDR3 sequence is CASSAPSGAGRHGYTF. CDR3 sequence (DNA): TGTGCCAGCAGCGCACCCTCAGGGGCAGGACGCCATGGCTACACCTTC.

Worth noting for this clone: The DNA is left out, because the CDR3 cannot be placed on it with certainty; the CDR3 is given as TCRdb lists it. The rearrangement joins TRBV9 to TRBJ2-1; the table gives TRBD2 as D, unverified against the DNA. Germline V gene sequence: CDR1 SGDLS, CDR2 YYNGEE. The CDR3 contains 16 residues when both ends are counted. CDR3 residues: CASSGGTSGRRNEQFF.

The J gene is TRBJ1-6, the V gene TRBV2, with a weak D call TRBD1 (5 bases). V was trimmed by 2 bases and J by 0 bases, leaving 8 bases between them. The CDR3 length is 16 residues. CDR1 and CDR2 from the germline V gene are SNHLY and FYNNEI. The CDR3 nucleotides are TGTGCCAGCAGTGAATGGGGCCGCTCCTATAATTCACCCCTCCACTTT. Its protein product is CASSEWGRSYNSPLHF.

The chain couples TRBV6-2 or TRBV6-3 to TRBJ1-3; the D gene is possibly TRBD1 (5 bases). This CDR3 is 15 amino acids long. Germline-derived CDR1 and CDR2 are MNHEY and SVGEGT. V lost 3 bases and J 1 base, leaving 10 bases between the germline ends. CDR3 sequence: CASSYDSLSGNTIYF. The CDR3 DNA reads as TGTGCCAGCAGTTATGACAGCCTTTCTGGAAACACCATATATTTT.

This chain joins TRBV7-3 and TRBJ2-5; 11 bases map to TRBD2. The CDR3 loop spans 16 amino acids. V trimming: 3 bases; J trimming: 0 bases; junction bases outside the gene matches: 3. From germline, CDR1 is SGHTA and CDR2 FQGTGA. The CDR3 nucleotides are TGTGCCAGCAGCTTGACTAGCGGGGCAAACCAAGAGACCCAGTACTTC. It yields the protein CASSLTSGANQETQYF.

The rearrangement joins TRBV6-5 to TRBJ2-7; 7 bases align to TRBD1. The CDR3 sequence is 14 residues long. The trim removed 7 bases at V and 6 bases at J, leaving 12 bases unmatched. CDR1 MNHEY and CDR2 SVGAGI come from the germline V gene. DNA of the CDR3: TGTGCCAGCATTAAGACAGGGTCTATCCGCGAGCAGTACTTC. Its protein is CASIKTGSIREQYF.

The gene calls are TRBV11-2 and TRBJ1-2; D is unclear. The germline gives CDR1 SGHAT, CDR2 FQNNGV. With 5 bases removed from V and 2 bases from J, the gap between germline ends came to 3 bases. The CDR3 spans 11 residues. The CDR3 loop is CASSLNYGYTF. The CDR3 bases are TGTGCCAGCAGCCTAAACTATGGCTACACCTTC.

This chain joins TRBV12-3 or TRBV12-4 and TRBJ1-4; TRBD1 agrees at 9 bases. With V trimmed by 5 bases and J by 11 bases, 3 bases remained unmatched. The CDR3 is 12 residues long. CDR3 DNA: TGTGCCAGCAGTCTCACAGGGGGCAAACTGTTTTTT. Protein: CASSLTGGKLFF.

CDR3 in DNA: TGTGCCAGCAGTCGCTCTGGGGCCAACGTCCTGACTTTC. It specifies CASSRSGANVLTF. The rearrangement uses TRBV12-3 or TRBV12-4 and TRBJ2-6; D is unclear. The CDR3 runs 13 residues. Trimming removed 5 bases at V and 0 bases at J, with 2 bases between.

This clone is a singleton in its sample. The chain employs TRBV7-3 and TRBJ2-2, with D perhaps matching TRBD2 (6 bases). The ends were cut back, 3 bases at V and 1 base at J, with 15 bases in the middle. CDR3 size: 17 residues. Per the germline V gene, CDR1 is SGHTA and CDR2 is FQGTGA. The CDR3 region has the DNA TGTGCCAGCAGCTTGGTCCCCGGGACTCAGAACACCGGGGAGCTGTTTTTT. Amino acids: CASSLVPGTQNTGELFF.